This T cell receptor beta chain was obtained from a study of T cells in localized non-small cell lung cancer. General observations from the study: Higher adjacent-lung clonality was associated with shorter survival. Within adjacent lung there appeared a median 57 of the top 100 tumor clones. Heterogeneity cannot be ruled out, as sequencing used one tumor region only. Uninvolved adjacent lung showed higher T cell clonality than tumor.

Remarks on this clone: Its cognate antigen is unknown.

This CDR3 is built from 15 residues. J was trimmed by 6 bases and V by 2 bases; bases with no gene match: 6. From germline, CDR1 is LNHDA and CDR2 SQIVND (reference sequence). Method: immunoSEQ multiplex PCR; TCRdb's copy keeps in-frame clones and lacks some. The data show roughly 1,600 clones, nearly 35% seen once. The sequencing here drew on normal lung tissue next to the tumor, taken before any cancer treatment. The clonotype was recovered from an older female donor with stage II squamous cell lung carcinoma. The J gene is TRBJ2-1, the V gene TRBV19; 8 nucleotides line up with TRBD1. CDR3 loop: CASSIRTGRSNEQFF. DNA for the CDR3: TGTGCCAGTAGTATAAGGACAGGGAGGTCCAATGAGCAGTTCTTC.